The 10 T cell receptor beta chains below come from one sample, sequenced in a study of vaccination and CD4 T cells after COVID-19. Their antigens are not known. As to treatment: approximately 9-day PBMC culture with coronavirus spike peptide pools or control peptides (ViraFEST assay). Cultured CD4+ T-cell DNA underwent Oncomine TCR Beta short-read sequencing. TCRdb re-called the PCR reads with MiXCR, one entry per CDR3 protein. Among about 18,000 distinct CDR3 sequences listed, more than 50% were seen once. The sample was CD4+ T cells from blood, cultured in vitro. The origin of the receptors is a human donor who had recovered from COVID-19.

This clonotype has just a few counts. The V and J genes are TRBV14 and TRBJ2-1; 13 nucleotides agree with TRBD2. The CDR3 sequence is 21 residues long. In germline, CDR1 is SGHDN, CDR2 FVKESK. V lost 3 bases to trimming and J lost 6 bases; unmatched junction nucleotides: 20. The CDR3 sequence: CASSHKGVRTGWTSGGNEQFF. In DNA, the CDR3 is TGTGCCAGCAGCCACAAGGGAGTAAGGACAGGGTGGACTAGCGGGGGCAATGAGCAGTTCTTC. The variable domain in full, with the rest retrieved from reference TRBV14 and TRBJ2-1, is EAGVTQFPSHSVIEKGQTVTLRCDPISGHDNLYWYRRVMGKEIKFLLHFVKESKQDESGMPNNRFLAERTGGTYSTLKVQPAELEDSGVYFCASSHKGVRTGWTSGGNEQFFGPGTRLTVL.

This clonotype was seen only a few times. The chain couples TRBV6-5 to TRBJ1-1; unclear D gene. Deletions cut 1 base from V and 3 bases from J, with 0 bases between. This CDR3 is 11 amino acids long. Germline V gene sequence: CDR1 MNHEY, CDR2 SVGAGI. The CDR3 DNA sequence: TGTGCCAGCAGTTACTACACTGAAGCTTTCTTT. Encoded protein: CASSYYTEAFF.

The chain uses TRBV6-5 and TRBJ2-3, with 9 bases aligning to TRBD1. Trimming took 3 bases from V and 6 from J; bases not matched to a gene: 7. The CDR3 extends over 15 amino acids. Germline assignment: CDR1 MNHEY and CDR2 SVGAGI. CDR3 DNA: TGTGCCAGCAGTTATTCCGGGACAGGGAAGGATACGCAGTATTTT. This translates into CASSYSGTGKDTQYF.

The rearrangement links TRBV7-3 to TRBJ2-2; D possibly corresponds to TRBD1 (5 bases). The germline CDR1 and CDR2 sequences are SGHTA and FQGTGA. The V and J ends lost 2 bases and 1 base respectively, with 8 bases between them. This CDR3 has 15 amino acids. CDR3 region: CASSLGAGNTGELFF. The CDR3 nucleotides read TGTGCCAGCAGCTTAGGGGCCGGGAACACCGGGGAGCTGTTTTTT.

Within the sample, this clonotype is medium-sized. As DNA, the CDR3 is TGTGCCAGCAGTGAAGGGTTTTCAGACTACACTGAAGCTTTCTTT. Amino acids: CASSEGFSDYTEAFF. The rearrangement links TRBV6-1 to TRBJ1-1, with D uncertain. CDR3 length: 15 amino acids. The ends were cut back, 1 base at V and 3 bases at J, with 12 bases in the middle. Germline CDR1 is MNHNS and CDR2 is SASEGT.

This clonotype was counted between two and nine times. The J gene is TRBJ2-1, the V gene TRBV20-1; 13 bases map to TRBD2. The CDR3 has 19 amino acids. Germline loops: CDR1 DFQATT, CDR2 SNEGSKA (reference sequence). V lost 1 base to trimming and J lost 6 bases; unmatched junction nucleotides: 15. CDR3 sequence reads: CSARAGLTSGRVFGNEQFF. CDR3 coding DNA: TGCAGTGCTAGAGCAGGCTTAACTAGCGGGAGGGTTTTCGGCAATGAGCAGTTCTTC.

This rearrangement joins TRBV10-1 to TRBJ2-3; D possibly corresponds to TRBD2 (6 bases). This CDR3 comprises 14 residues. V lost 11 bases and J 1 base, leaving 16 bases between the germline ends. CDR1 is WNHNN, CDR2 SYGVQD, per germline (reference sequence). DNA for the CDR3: TGCGCCCCCCGGCGGGGCAGGGGCACAGATACGCAGTATTTT. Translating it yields CAPRRGRGTDTQYF.

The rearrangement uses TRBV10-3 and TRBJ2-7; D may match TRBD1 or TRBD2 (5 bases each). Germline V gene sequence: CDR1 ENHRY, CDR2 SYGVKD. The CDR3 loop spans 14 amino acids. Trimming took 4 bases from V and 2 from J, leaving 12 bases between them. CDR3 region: CAISAGRDPYEQYF. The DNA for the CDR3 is TGTGCCATCAGTGCGGGACGGGACCCCTACGAGCAGTACTTC.

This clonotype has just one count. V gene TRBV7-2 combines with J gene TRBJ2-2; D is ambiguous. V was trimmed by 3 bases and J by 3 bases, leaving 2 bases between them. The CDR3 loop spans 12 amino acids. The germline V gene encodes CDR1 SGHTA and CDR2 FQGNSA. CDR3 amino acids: CASSLYTGELFF. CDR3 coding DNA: TGTGCCAGCAGCTTGTACACCGGGGAGCTGTTTTTT.

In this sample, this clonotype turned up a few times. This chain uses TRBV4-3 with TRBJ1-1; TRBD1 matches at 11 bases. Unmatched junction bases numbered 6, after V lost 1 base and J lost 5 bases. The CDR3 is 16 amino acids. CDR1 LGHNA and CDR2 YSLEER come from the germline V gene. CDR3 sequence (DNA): TGCGCCAGCAGCCAAGCCCTGGGACAGGGGGAGACTGAAGCTTTCTTT. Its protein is CASSQALGQGETEAFF.